The sequence of this T cell receptor (beta chain) was determined in a study of blood T cell repertoires in COVID-19. In its sample, this clone was seen once. The CDR3 length is 14 residues. The V gene end was trimmed by 5 bases and the J gene end by 8 bases; junction bases not matched to a gene: 8. Germline V gene lookup returns CDR1 SGHNT and CDR2 YYREEE (reference sequence). In the study's own analysis: Estimation of nucleated cell counts was performed using reference gene primer amplification. This table comes from immunoSEQ multiplex PCR, and its TCRdb copy is limited to in-frame clones, with some not included. Clone size and the V and J calls come from that table; the DNA yielded D and trimming. The data show nearly 60,000 clones, with approximately 87% seen just once and roughly 5.1% held by the top ten.

Sequencing input: peripheral blood. The rearrangement links TRBV5-4 to TRBJ1-2; 11 bases align to TRBD1. This TCR was sampled from a man in his forties with active COVID-19. As DNA, the CDR3 is TGTGCCAGCAGGCGGACAGGGGGCGCAGGGGGCTACACCTTC. Protein sequence: CASRRTGGAGGYTF.